This T cell receptor (beta chain) comes out of a study of blood T cell repertoires in COVID-19. Germline CDR1 reads MGHDK; CDR2 reads SYGVNS. The CDR3 sequence is 15 residues long. Trimming removed 1 base from V and 7 bases from J, with 11 bases in between. The protocol was immunoSEQ multiplex PCR, while the TCRdb copy is restricted to in-frame clones and leaves out a portion. Here the sample spans over 300,000 clones, nearly 90% being singletons. The rearrangement uses TRBV25-1 and TRBJ1-6; a weak D match, TRBD1 (5 bases). The receptor was derived from a woman aged 25 to 39 who had recovered from COVID-19. Sequenced sample: PBMCs or T cells enriched from blood (not recorded which). CDR3 residues: CASSESRAGNSPLHF. As DNA, the CDR3 is TGTGCCAGCAGTGAATCCAGGGCAGGGAATTCACCCCTCCACTTT.